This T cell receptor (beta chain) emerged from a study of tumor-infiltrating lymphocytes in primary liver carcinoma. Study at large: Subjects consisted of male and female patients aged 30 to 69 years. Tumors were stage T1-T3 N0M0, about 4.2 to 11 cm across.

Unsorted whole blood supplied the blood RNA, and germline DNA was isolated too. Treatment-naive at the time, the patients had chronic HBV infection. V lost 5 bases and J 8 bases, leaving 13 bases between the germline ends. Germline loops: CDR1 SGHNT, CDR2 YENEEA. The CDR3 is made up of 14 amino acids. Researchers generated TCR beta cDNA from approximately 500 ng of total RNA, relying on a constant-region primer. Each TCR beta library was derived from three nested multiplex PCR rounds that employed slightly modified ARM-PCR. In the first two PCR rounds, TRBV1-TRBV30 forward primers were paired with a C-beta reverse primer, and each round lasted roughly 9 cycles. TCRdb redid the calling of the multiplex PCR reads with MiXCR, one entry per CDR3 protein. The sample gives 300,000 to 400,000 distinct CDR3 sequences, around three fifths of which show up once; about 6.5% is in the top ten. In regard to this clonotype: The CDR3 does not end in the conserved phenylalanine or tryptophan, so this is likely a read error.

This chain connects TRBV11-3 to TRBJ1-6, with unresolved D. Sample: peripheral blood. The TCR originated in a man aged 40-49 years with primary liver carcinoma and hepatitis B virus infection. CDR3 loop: CASSLGRRDSPLHL. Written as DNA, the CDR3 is TGTGCCAGCAGCCTAGGCCGACGGGATTCACCCCTCCACTTA.